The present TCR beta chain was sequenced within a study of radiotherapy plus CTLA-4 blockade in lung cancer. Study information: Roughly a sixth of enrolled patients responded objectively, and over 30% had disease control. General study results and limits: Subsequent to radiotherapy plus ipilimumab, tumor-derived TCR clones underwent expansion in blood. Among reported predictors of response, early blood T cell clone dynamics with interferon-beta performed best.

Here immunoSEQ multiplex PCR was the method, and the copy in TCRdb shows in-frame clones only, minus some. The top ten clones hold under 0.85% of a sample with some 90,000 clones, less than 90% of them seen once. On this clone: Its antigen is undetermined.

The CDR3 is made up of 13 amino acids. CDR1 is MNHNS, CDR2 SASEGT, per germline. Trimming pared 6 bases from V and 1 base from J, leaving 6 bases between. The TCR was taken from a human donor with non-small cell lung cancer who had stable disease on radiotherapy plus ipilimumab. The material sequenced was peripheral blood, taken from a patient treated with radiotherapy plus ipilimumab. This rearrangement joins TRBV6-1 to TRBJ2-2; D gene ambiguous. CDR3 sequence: CASRAENTGELFF. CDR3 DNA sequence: TGTGCCAGCAGAGCCGAGAACACCGGGGAGCTGTTTTTT.